Presented here are 10 T cell receptor beta chains from one specimen sequenced in a study of tumor-infiltrating lymphocytes in localized non-small cell lung cancer. Sequenced by immunoSEQ multiplex PCR; TCRdb stores in-frame clones only, minus some. The data show about 21,000 clones, with more than 75% seen just once and around 3.3% held by the top ten. Sequencing input: lung tumor tissue. Source of these receptors: a human donor with non-small cell lung cancer.

The rearrangement uses TRBV7-9 and TRBJ2-2; D gene ambiguous. V was trimmed by 5 bases and J by 6 bases, leaving 7 bases between them. The CDR3 consists of 12 residues. Germline V CDR1 and CDR2: SEHNR, FQNEAQ (reference sequence). This CDR3 is CASSREAGELFF. As DNA, the CDR3 is TGTGCCAGCAGCCGAGAAGCCGGGGAGCTGTTTTTT.

The chain links TRBV5-1 to TRBJ1-3; D is perhaps TRBD1 (5 bases). V was clipped by 0 bases and J by 0 bases, with 13 bases between them. The CDR3 length is 17 residues. The germline V gene has CDR1 SGHRS and CDR2 YFSETQ. In DNA form, the CDR3 reads TGCGCCAGCAGCTTGGAAGCGGGACGGATCTCTGGAAACACCATATATTTT. Protein product: CASSLEAGRISGNTIYF.

The genes are TRBV7-2 and TRBJ1-3; TRBD1 matches at 7 bases. Looked up from germline, CDR1 is SGHTA and CDR2 is FQGNSA. After removal of 4 bases from V and 0 bases from J, the junction contained 3 bases not matched to a gene. There are 15 residues in the CDR3. The CDR3 DNA reads as TGTGCCAGCAGCTGGGACAGTAACTCTGGAAACACCATATATTTT. Amino acid sequence: CASSWDSNSGNTIYF.

This chain connects TRBV5-1 to TRBJ2-7; 8 bases align to TRBD2. The CDR3 has 15 amino acids. V lost 6 bases, J lost 1 base, and 9 bases stayed unmatched. The germline V gene encodes CDR1 SGHRS and CDR2 YFSETQ. The CDR3 protein is CASTPTGGASYEQYF. The CDR3 DNA sequence: TGCGCCAGCACCCCTACGGGAGGGGCGTCCTACGAGCAGTACTTC.

The rearrangement links TRBV14 to TRBJ2-1; D ambiguous. The CDR3 length is 13 residues. Between the trimmed V and J ends, which lost 0 bases and 2 bases, there was a span of 2 bases. The germline V gene encodes CDR1 SGHDN and CDR2 FVKESK. The CDR3 loop reads CASSQETYNEQFF. The CDR3 DNA reads as TGTGCCAGCAGCCAAGAAACCTACAATGAGCAGTTCTTC.

The rearrangement uses TRBV27 and TRBJ1-1; D may be TRBD1 (5 bases). The CDR3 sequence is 14 residues long. Germline CDR1 is MNHEY and CDR2 is SMNVEV (reference sequence). V was cut by 5 bases and J by 9 bases, with 19 bases left in between. CDR3 in DNA: TGTGCCAGCAGTCCTTCGTCGACAGCTTCGAAAGCTTTCTTT. Translation gives CASSPSSTASKAFF.

In its sample, this clone was seen once. This sequence joins TRBV28 and TRBJ1-2, with TRBD1 as a possible D gene (5 bases). Trimming stripped 6 bases from V and 7 bases from J, with 12 bases between. CDR3 length equals 12 residues. Germline-derived CDR1 and CDR2 are MDHEN and SYDVKM. The CDR3 loop is CASSAQGFGYTF. Here the CDR3 DNA reads TGTGCCAGCAGCGCTCAGGGATTTGGCTACACCTTC.

A single count supports this clone. The rearrangement uses TRBV4-1 and TRBJ1-1; no reliable D call. This CDR3 spans 13 amino acids. Germline V gives CDR1 MGHRA, CDR2 YSYEKL. The V gene lost 0 bases and the J gene lost 10 bases, with 12 bases spanning the gap. CDR3 protein: CASSQEEARGAFF. The DNA for the CDR3 is TGCGCCAGCAGCCAAGAAGAGGCACGGGGAGCTTTCTTT.

This clone has only one observation. The rearrangement links TRBV4-1 to TRBJ2-5; either TRBD1 or TRBD2 may fit D (5 bases each). CDR3 length equals 13 residues. Germline-derived CDR1 and CDR2 are MGHRA and YSYEKL. V was pared by 4 bases and J by 3 bases, with 9 bases between. The CDR3 DNA reads as TGCGCCAGCAGCCTCCGAGGGGAAGAGACCCAGTACTTC. Residues: CASSLRGEETQYF.

The rearrangement joins TRBV9 to TRBJ2-1; 8 bases line up with TRBD2. V was clipped by 3 bases and J by 2 bases; unmatched bases: 4. The CDR3 consists of 15 residues. Germline V gene sequence: CDR1 SGDLS, CDR2 YYNGEE. CDR3 DNA: TGTGCCAGCAGCGGACTAGCGATTCCCTACAATGAGCAGTTCTTC. Its translation is CASSGLAIPYNEQFF.